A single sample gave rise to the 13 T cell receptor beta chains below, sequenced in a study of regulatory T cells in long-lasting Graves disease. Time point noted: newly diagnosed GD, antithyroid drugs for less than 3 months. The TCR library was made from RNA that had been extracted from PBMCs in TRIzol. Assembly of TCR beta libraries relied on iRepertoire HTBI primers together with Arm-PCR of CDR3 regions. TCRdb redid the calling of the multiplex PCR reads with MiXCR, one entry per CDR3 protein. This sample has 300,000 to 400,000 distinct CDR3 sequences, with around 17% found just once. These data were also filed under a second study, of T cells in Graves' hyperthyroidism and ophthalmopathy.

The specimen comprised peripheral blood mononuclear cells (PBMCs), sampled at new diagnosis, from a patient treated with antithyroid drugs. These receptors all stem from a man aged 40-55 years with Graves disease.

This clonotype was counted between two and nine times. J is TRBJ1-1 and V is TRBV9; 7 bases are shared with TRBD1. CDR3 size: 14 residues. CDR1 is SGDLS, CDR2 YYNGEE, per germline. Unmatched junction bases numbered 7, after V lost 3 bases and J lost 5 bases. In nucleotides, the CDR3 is TGTGCCAGCAGCGGACAGGGCCACGGGACTGAAGCTTTCTTT. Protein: CASSGQGHGTEAFF.

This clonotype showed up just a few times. CDR3 DNA: TGTGCCAGTAGTCCTTGGGGGGTGATTCAGCCCCAGCATTTT. Its translation: CASSPWGVIQPQHF. The V call is TRBV19, the J call TRBJ1-5; maybe TRBD1 (5 bases). This CDR3 has 14 residues. Germline CDR1 and CDR2: LNHDA and SQIVND (reference sequence). The ends were cut back, 5 bases at V and 6 bases at J, with 14 bases in the middle.

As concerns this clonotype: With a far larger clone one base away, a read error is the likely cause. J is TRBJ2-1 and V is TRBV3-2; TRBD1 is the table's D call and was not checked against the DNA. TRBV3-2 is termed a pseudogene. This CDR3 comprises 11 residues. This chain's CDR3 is CASAGAYEQFF. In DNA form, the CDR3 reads TGTGCCAGCGCGGGGGCCTACGAGCAGTTCTTC.

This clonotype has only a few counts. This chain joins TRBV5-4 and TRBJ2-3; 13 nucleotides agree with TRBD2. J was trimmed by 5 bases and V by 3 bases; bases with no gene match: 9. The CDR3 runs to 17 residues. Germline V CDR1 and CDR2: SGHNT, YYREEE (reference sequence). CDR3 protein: CASSSPGLAGSGDTQYF. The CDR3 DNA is TGTGCCAGCAGCTCACCGGGACTAGCGGGGTCTGGAGATACGCAGTATTTT.

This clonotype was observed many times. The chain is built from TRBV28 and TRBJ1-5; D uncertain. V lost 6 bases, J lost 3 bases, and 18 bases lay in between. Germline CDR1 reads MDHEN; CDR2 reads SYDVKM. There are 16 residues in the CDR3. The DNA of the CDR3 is TGTGCCAGCAGCCCCTACGGAAGACCAATCAATCAGCCCCAGCATTTT. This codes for CASSPYGRPINQPQHF.

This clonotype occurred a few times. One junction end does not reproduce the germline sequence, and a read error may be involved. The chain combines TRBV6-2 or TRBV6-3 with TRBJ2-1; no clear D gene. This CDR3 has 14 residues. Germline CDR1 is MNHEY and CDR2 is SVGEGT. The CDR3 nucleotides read TGTGCCAGCAGCTACTCTTTCGTTTACAATGAGCAGTTCTTC. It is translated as CASSYSFVYNEQFF.

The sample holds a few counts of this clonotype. In DNA, the CDR3 is TGTGCCACCAGTGACCCGAACTACTCTGGGGCCAACGTCCTGACTTTC. Protein sequence: CATSDPNYSGANVLTF. The chain recombines TRBV24-1 with TRBJ2-6; D is unclear. V was pared by 4 bases and J by 0 bases, with 9 bases between. This CDR3 spans 16 amino acids. CDR1 is KGHDR and CDR2 is SFDVKD in the germline V gene.

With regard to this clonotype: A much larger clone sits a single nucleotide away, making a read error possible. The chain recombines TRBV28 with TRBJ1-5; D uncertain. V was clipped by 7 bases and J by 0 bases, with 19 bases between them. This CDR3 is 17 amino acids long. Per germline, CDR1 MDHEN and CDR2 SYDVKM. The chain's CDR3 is CASMRPGRVSSNQPQHF. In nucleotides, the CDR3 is TGTGCCAGCATGCGGCCGGGCCGAGTAAGTAGCAATCAGCCCCAGCATTTT. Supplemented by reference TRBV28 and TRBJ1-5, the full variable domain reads DVKVTQSSRYLVKRTGEKVFLECVQDMDHENMFWYRQDPGLGLRLIYFSYDVKMKEKGDIPEGYSVSREKKERFSLILESASTNQTSMYLCASMRPGRVSSNQPQHFGDGTRLSIL.

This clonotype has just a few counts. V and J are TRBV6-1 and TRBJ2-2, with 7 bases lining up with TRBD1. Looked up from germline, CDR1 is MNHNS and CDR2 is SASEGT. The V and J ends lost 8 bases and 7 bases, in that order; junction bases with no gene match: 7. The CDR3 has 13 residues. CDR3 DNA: TGTGCCAGCTCCGAAACAGGGGTCGGGGAGCTGTTTTTT. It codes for CASSETGVGELFF.

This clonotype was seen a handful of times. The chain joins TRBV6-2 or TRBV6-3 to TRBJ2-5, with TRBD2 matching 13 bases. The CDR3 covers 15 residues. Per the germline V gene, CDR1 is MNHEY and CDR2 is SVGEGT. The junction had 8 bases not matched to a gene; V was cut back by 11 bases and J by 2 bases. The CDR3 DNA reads TGTGCCTACTTGGGACTAGCGGGGATTCAAGAGACCCAGTACTTC. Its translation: CAYLGLAGIQETQYF.

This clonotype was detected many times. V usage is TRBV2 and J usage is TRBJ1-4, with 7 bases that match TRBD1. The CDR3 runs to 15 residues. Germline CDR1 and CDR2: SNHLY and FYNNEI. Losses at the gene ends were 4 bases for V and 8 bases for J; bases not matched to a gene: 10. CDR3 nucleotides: TGTGCCAGCAGTGTACAGGGGTCCGTCGGGGAAAAACTGTTTTTT. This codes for CASSVQGSVGEKLFF.

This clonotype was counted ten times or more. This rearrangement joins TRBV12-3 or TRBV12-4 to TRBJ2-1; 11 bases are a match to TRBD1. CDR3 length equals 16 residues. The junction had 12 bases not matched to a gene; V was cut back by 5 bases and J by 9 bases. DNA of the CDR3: TGTGCCAGCAGTATAACCGGGACAGGGGGGAGTTTTGAGCAGTTCTTC. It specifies CASSITGTGGSFEQFF.

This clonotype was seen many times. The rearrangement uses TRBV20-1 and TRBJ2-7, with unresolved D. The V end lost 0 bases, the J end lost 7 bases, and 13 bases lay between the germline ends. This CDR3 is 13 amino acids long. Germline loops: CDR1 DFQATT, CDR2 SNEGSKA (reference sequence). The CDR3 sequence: CSAREDGPWEQYF. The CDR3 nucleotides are TGCAGTGCTAGAGAAGACGGACCCTGGGAGCAGTACTTC.